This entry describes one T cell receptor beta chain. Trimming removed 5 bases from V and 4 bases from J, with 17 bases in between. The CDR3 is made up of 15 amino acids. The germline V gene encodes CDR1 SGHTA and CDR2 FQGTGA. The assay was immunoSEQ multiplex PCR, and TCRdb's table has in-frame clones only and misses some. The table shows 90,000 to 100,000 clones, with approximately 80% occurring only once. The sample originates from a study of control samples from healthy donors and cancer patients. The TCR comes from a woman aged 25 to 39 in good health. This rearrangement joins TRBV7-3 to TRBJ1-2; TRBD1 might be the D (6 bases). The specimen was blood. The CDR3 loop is CASSPDSGQSYGYTF. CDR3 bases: TGTGCCAGCAGCCCCGACTCAGGACAGAGCTATGGCTACACCTTC.